Included here is one T cell receptor (beta chain) sequence, with context. TCRdb's table, derived via immunoSEQ multiplex PCR, lists solely in-frame clones and lacks some. This sample yields about 120,000 clones, of which over 75% are seen a single time; about 2.7% belongs to the top ten. This record comes from a study of control samples from healthy donors and cancer patients. With V trimmed by 0 bases and J by 7 bases, 7 bases remained unmatched. The CDR3 contains 15 residues. CDR1 is SGDLS and CDR2 is YYNGEE in the germline V gene. The sequencing sample was made of blood. This sequence was found in a man aged 40-49 years in good health. The rearrangement joins TRBV9 to TRBJ1-3; 7 nucleotides agree with TRBD1. CDR3 amino acids: CASSVATGLGNTIYF. The CDR3 DNA reads TGTGCCAGCAGCGTAGCGACAGGGTTGGGCAACACCATATATTTT.